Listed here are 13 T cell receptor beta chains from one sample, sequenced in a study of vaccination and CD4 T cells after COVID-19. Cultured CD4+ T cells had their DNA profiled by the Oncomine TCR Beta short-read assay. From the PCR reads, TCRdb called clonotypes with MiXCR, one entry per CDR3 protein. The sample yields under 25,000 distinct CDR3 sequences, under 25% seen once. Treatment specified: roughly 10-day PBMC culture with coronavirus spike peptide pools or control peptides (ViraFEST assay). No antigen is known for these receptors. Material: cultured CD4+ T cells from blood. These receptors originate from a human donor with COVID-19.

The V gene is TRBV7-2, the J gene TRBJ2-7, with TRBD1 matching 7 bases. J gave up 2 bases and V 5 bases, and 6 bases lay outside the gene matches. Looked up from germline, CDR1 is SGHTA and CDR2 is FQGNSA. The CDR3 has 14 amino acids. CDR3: CASSQRQGAYEQYF. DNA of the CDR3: TGTGCCAGCAGCCAAAGACAGGGAGCCTACGAGCAGTACTTC.

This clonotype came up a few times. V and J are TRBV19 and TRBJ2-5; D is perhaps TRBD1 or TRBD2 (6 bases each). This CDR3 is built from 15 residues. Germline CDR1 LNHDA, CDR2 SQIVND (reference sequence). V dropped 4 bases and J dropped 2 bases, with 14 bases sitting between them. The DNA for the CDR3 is TGTGCCAGTAGTAGTAGGAGAGGGGGGCAAGAGACCCAGTACTTC. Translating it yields CASSSRRGGQETQYF.

In nucleotides, the CDR3 is TGTGCCAGCAGGGGGCAGCTCAGCCGCGAGCAGTACTTC. It translates to CASRGQLSREQYF. This chain connects TRBV28 to TRBJ2-7; a possible D gene is TRBD1 (5 bases). Germline V gene data show CDR1 as MDHEN and CDR2 as SYDVKM. The length of the CDR3 is 13 residues. V was pared by 6 bases and J by 6 bases, with 15 bases between.

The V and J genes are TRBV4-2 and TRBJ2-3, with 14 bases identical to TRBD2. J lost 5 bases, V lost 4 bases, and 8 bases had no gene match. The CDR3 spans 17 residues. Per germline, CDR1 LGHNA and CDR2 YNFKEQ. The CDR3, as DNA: TGTGCCAGCAGCCGCCAGACTAGCGGGGGGGACAAAGATACGCAGTATTTT. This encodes CASSRQTSGGDKDTQYF.

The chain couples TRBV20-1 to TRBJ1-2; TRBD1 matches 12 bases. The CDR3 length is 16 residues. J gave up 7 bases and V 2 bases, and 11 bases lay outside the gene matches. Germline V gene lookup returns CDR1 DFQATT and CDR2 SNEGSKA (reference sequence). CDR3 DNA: TGCAGTGCTAGATCCGCTCCGGGACAGGGGGCGCCTGGCTACACCTTC. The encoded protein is CSARSAPGQGAPGYTF.

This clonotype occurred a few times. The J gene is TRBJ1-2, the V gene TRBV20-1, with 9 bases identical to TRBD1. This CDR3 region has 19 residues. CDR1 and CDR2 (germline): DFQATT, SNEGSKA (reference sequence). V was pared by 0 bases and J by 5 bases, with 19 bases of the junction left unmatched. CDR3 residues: CSARDWSADRGTSGYGYTF. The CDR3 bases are TGCAGTGCTAGAGATTGGTCCGCCGACAGGGGGACAAGCGGATATGGCTACACCTTC.

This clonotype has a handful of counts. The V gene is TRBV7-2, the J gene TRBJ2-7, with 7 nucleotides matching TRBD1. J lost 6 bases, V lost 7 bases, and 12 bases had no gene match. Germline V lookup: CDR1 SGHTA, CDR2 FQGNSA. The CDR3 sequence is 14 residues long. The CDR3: CASTATGWVGEQYF. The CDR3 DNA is TGTGCCAGCACCGCGACAGGGTGGGTCGGCGAGCAGTACTTC.

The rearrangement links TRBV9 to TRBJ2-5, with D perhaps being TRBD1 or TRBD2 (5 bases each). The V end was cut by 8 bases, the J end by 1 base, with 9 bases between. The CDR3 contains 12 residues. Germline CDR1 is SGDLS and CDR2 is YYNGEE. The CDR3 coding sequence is TGTGCCAGTGGGGGATCCCAAGAGACCCAGTACTTC. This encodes CASGGSQETQYF. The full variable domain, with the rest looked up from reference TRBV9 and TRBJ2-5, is DSGVTQTPKHLITATGQRVTLRCSPRSGDLSVYWYQQSLDQGLQFLIQYYNGEERAKGNILERFSAQQFPDLHSELNLSSLELGDSALYFCASGGSQETQYFGPGTRLLVL.

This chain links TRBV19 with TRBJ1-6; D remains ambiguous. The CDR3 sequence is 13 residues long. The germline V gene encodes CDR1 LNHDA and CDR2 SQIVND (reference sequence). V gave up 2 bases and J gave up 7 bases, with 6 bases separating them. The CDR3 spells CASSINGNSPLHF. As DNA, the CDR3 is TGTGCCAGTAGTATAAATGGGAATTCACCCCTCCACTTT.

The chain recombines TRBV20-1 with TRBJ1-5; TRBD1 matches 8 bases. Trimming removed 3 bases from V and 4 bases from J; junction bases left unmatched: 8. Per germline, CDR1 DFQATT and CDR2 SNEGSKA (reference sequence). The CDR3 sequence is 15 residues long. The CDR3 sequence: CSARRSGGPNQPQHF. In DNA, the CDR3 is TGCAGTGCTAGGAGGTCAGGGGGCCCTAATCAGCCCCAGCATTTT.

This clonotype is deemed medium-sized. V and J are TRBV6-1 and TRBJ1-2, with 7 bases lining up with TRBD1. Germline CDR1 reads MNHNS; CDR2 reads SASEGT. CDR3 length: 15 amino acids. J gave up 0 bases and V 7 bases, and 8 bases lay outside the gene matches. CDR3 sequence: CASTNQGVANYGYTF. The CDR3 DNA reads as TGTGCCAGCACCAACCAGGGGGTAGCTAACTATGGCTACACCTTC.

As DNA, the CDR3 is TGTGCCAGCAGCCGACAGTTCACAGATACGCAGTATTTT. It specifies CASSRQFTDTQYF. The chain links TRBV11-3 to TRBJ2-3; TRBD1 might be the D (5 bases). Trimming stripped 5 bases from V and 2 bases from J, with 8 bases between. This CDR3 spans 13 amino acids. CDR1 and CDR2 (germline): SGHNT, YENEEA.

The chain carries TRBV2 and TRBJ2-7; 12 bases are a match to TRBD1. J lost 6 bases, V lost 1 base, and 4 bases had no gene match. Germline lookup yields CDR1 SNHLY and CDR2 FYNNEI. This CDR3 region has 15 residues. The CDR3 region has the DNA TGTGCCAGCAGTGAAGGGGGGACAGGGGGCGTCGAGCAGTACTTC. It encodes CASSEGGTGGVEQYF.